This record covers a single TCR beta chain. The data derive from a study of blood T cell repertoires in COVID-19. Repertoires were generated with immunoSEQ multiplex PCR, while TCRdb's copy carries only in-frame clones and drops some. The sample carries 120,000 or so clones, over 75% recorded once. CDR1 and CDR2 from the germline V gene are SGDLS and YYNGEE. There are 16 residues in the CDR3. Trimming pared 3 bases from V and 4 bases from J, leaving 14 bases between. Sequencing was done on a sample of peripheral blood. The sequence was collected from a man at least 80 years old with active or convalescent COVID-19. The chain uses TRBV9 and TRBJ2-6; a possible D gene is TRBD2 (7 bases). Here the CDR3 DNA reads TGTGCCAGCAGCGCCCTGGGGGGGCCGGGGGCCAACGTCCTGACTTTC. Translated: CASSALGGPGANVLTF.